Below, 27 T cell receptor beta chains from the same sample are listed, as sequenced in a study of T cell repertoires in cytomegalovirus infection. Each CDR3 protein gets one entry after TCRdb re-called the reads with MiXCR. The sample holds approximately 400,000 distinct CDR3 sequences, approximately 30% seen once. The material sequenced was PBMCs. These receptors were collected from a human donor in good health (CMV status not recorded). Some clones in this sample may be carry-over from other donors' samples.

This clonotype was observed a few times. V gene TRBV7-9 combines with J gene TRBJ2-2, with D possibly matching TRBD1 (5 bases). Trimming removed 5 bases from V and 1 base from J, with 11 bases in between. CDR3 length equals 15 residues. Germline assignment: CDR1 SEHNR and CDR2 FQNEAQ (reference sequence). The CDR3 is CASSKGILNTGELFF. In DNA, the CDR3 is TGTGCCAGCAGCAAGGGGATCCTGAACACCGGGGAGCTGTTTTTT.

The gene calls are TRBV7-9 and TRBJ2-7; the D is unclear. The CDR3 extends over 12 amino acids. V was clipped by 6 bases and J by 2 bases, with 8 bases between them. CDR1 SEHNR and CDR2 FQNEAQ come from the germline V gene (reference sequence). For the CDR3, the DNA is TGTGCCAGCAGTCCCGTGCCCTACGAGCAGTACTTC. Amino acids: CASSPVPYEQYF.

This clonotype has just a few counts. Its ends do not fully match the called genes, so a read error is possible. V and J are TRBV7-7 and TRBJ1-6, with D possibly matching TRBD1 (5 bases). CDR1 and CDR2 from the germline V gene are SSHAT and FNYEAQ (reference sequence). This CDR3 contains 16 residues. The CDR3 loop is CASSFPGPGPPSPLHF. The CDR3 nucleotides are TGTGCTAGCAGCTTTCCAGGACCGGGACCGCCGTCACCCCTCCACTTT.

Note on this clonotype: At one end the junction does not follow the germline gene, possibly because of a read error. The V call is TRBV2, the J call TRBJ2-5; TRBD2 matches 11 bases. Germline lookup yields CDR1 SNHLY and CDR2 FYNNEI. This CDR3 is 16 amino acids long. Here the CDR3 DNA reads TGTGCCAGCACCCTCCGCCGACTAGCGGGGCAAGATACCCAGTACTTC. The encoded protein is CASTLRRLAGQDTQYF. Filled out from reference TRBV2 and TRBJ2-5, the complete variable domain reads EPEVTQTPSHQVTQMGQEVILRCVPISNHLYFYWYRQILGQKVEFLVSFYNNEISEKSEIFDDQFSVERPDGSNFTLKIRSTKLEDSAMYFCASTLRRLAGQDTQYFGPGTRLLVL.

This clonotype appeared many times. The chain links TRBV7-2 to TRBJ1-3, with D possibly TRBD1 on 5 matching bases. Germline V lookup: CDR1 SGHTA, CDR2 FQGNSA. The CDR3 loop spans 17 amino acids. Trimming left V 2 bases short and J 0 bases short, with 14 bases between. In DNA form, the CDR3 reads TGTGCCAGCAGCTTACGACTGGGACGGAGCTCTGGAAACACCATATATTTT. The encoded protein is CASSLRLGRSSGNTIYF.

In its sample, this clonotype was seen once. This rearrangement joins TRBV19 to TRBJ2-1; 7 positions match TRBD1. This CDR3 has 14 amino acids. Per germline, CDR1 LNHDA and CDR2 SQIVND (reference sequence). V was clipped by 10 bases and J by 4 bases; unmatched bases: 10. This CDR3 reads CAISRADRYNEQFF. The DNA for the CDR3 is TGTGCCATTAGCCGAGCGGACAGGTACAATGAGCAGTTCTTC.

The chain links TRBV7-8 to TRBJ2-7, with TRBD1 as a possible D gene (6 bases). Trimming took off 8 bases at V and 3 bases at J, with 17 bases between the two ends. The CDR3 contains 14 residues. Germline CDR1 reads SGHVS; CDR2 reads FQNEAQ. This CDR3 is CASGSRDNFYEQYF. For the CDR3, the DNA is TGTGCCAGCGGATCCAGGGACAATTTCTACGAGCAGTACTTC.

V usage is TRBV7-2 and J usage is TRBJ2-7, with 9 bases identical to TRBD2. V shed 1 base, J shed 3 bases, and the junction held 4 bases outside the gene matches. The CDR3 length is 15 residues. Germline V lookup: CDR1 SGHTA, CDR2 FQGNSA. This chain's CDR3 is CASSLEGRGGYEQYF. In DNA, the CDR3 is TGTGCCAGCAGCTTAGAGGGGCGGGGGGGCTACGAGCAGTACTTC. The full variable domain, rest sourced from reference TRBV7-2 and TRBJ2-7, is GAGVSQSPSNKVTEKGKDVELRCDPISGHTALYWYRQSLGQGLEFLIYFQGNSAPDKSGLPSDRFSAERTGGSVSTLTIQRTQQEDSAVYLCASSLEGRGGYEQYFGPGTRLTVT.

The chain uses TRBV2 and TRBJ1-5; TRBD1 matches at 9 bases. The CDR3 length is 13 residues. Germline V gene lookup returns CDR1 SNHLY and CDR2 FYNNEI. Germline trimming cut 6 bases from V and 6 bases from J; bases unmatched to any gene: 3. CDR3: CASRNRGLQPQHF. In nucleotides, the CDR3 is TGTGCCAGCAGAAACAGGGGGCTTCAGCCCCAGCATTTT.

This clonotype appeared a few times. The CDR3 DNA sequence: TGTGCCAGCTCCCACGCCCAAGATACGCAGTATTTT. Translating gives CASSHAQDTQYF. This rearrangement joins TRBV18 to TRBJ2-3; D ambiguous. Germline CDR1 reads KGHSH; CDR2 reads LQKENI. The V and J ends lost 6 bases and 5 bases respectively, with 9 bases between them. The CDR3 length is 12 residues.

This clonotype was detected ten times or more. The V gene is TRBV7-2, the J gene TRBJ2-5, with D hard to call. Germline loops: CDR1 SGHTA, CDR2 FQGNSA. The CDR3 is made up of 14 amino acids. V was pared by 3 bases and J by 0 bases, with 8 bases between. Here the CDR3 DNA reads TGTGCCAGCAGCTTCGGGCTGTACCAAGAGACCCAGTACTTC. Protein sequence: CASSFGLYQETQYF.

This clonotype has just one count. In this CDR3 the conserved last residue, phenylalanine or tryptophan, is missing, so a read error is likely. The chain is built from TRBV12-3 or TRBV12-4 and TRBJ2-2; 7 bases line up with TRBD1. V dropped 4 bases and J dropped 5; count of bases not matched to a gene: 10. The CDR3 is 16 residues long. CDR3: CASSSSGTAPTGELFL. CDR3 in DNA: TGTGCCAGCAGTTCGTCCGGGACAGCCCCGACCGGGGAGCTGTTTTTG.

This clonotype is a singleton in its sample. The V and J genes are TRBV3-1 and TRBJ2-1; 11 bases fit TRBD2. V was clipped by 2 bases and J by 6 bases; unmatched bases: 9. Per germline, CDR1 LGHDT and CDR2 YNNKEL (reference sequence). The CDR3 spans 17 residues. The CDR3 DNA reads TGTGCCAGCAGCCAATTGTTGGGACTAGCGGTAACCAATGAGCAGTTCTTC. It translates to CASSQLLGLAVTNEQFF.

This clonotype appeared a few times. The rearrangement links TRBV6-1 to TRBJ2-1, with 8 bases aligning to TRBD1. Germline V gene lookup returns CDR1 MNHNS and CDR2 SASEGT. V lost 2 bases, J lost 7 bases, and 7 bases stayed unmatched. The CDR3 runs 15 residues. The CDR3: CASSESQGAFNEQFF. In nucleotides, the CDR3 is TGTGCCAGCAGTGAATCGCAGGGGGCGTTTAATGAGCAGTTCTTC.

Comment on this clonotype: One end of the junction fails to match germline, which may point to a read error. The chain employs TRBV6-5 and TRBJ1-5, with TRBD1 identical over 8 bases. From germline, CDR1 is MNHEY and CDR2 SVGAGI. This CDR3 spans 18 amino acids. The CDR3 DNA sequence: TGTTCCAGCAGGAAGGGCAGGGGGCGGTGGGACGACAATCAGCCCCAGCATTTT. Encoded protein: CSSRKGRGRWDDNQPQHF.

This clonotype appeared many times. V usage is TRBV7-2 and J usage is TRBJ1-1; D gene uncertain. The germline gives CDR1 SGHTA, CDR2 FQGNSA. The CDR3 runs 15 residues. Trimming took off 5 bases at V and 4 bases at J, with 17 bases between the two ends. The CDR3 loop reads CASSETGSWGTEAFF. The CDR3 DNA reads TGTGCCAGCAGCGAGACGGGGTCTTGGGGCACTGAAGCTTTCTTT.

The sample holds many counts of this clonotype. The chain employs TRBV7-2 and TRBJ1-5; D perhaps matches TRBD1 (5 bases). Deletions cut 2 bases from V and 2 bases from J, with 37 bases between. CDR1 SGHTA and CDR2 FQGNSA come from the germline V gene. This CDR3 is built from 24 residues. This chain's CDR3 is CASSLYPLGGGHHIFSAGNQPQHF. CDR3 DNA sequence: TGTGCCAGCAGCTTATACCCGCTTGGGGGTGGGCACCATATCTTCTCGGCGGGCAATCAGCCCCAGCATTTT.

Only a few counts were recorded for this clonotype. This chain connects TRBV2 to TRBJ2-1; TRBD2 aligns across 11 bases. The junction had 0 bases not matched to a gene; V was cut back by 4 bases and J by 7 bases. CDR1 and CDR2 (germline): SNHLY, FYNNEI. This CDR3 is 13 amino acids long. This CDR3 reads CASSGLAGNEQFF. CDR3 DNA sequence: TGTGCCAGCAGTGGACTAGCGGGAAATGAGCAGTTCTTC.

The V and J genes are TRBV6-5 and TRBJ2-3; the D gene is possibly TRBD2 (5 bases). Germline-derived CDR1 and CDR2 are MNHEY and SVGAGI. This CDR3 region has 16 residues. V was shortened by 4 bases and J by 2 bases, with 16 bases between the two germline ends. The CDR3 DNA reads TGTGCCAGCAGTTTATCAGCGGAGCCCACCACAGATACGCAGTATTTT. Translation gives CASSLSAEPTTDTQYF.

This clonotype has at least ten counts. The chain is built from TRBV5-5 and TRBJ1-1, with unresolved D. The germline V gene encodes CDR1 SGHKS and CDR2 YYEKEE (reference sequence). Trimming left V 4 bases short and J 1 base short, with 11 bases between. The CDR3 has 14 residues. CDR3 loop: CASSPTTRNTEAFF. The CDR3 nucleotides are TGTGCCAGCAGCCCTACCACAAGGAACACTGAAGCTTTCTTT.

In its sample, this clonotype was seen once. The chain has TRBV19 and TRBJ2-1, with 9 bases identical to TRBD1. Looked up from germline, CDR1 is LNHDA and CDR2 is SQIVND (reference sequence). This CDR3 is 14 amino acids long. The V gene end was trimmed by 7 bases and the J gene end by 8 bases; junction bases not matched to a gene: 9. The CDR3 nucleotides read TGTGCCAGTATTATCGGGACAGGGAGGGATGAGCAGTTCTTC. Encoded protein: CASIIGTGRDEQFF.

The V and J genes are TRBV12-3 or TRBV12-4 and TRBJ1-2, with 9 positions matching TRBD1. The junction had 12 bases not matched to a gene; V was cut back by 5 bases and J by 5 bases. The CDR3 covers 16 residues. The CDR3 nucleotides are TGTGCCAGCAGTCCTATTATCGGGACAGGGAGGTATGGCTACACCTTC. Translated: CASSPIIGTGRYGYTF.

The chain uses TRBV7-9 and TRBJ1-2; 9 bases line up with TRBD1. V shed 3 bases and J 2 bases; nucleotides not matched to a gene: 16. This CDR3 is built from 19 residues. Germline values: CDR1 SEHNR, CDR2 FQNEAQ (reference sequence). CDR3 region: CASSFPVRIQGAWNYGYTF. CDR3 nucleotide sequence: TGTGCCAGCAGCTTCCCCGTAAGAATACAGGGGGCGTGGAACTATGGCTACACCTTC.

The chain combines TRBV10-3 with TRBJ2-2, with D perhaps matching TRBD1 or TRBD2 (5 bases each). This CDR3 has 14 residues. Trimming took off 7 bases at V and 1 base at J, with 10 bases between the two ends. CDR1 is ENHRY and CDR2 is SYGVKD in the germline V gene. The CDR3 region has the DNA TGTGCCATCAAAGGGACGGAGAACACCGGGGAGCTGTTTTTT. This encodes CAIKGTENTGELFF.

Worth noting for this clonotype: The CDR3 does not end in the conserved phenylalanine or tryptophan, so this is likely a read error. The chain couples TRBV7-2 to TRBJ2-1; D is uncertain. The CDR3 is 13 amino acids. V lost 8 bases and J 3 bases, leaving 11 bases between the germline ends. Germline V CDR1 and CDR2: SGHTA, FQGNSA. CDR3 nucleotide sequence: TGTGCCAGCTGCCCGTCTAACTACAATGAGCAGTTCTGC. Its translation: CASCPSNYNEQFC.

This clonotype was seen many times. The rearrangement links TRBV7-2 to TRBJ2-7; the D is unclear. The CDR3 is made up of 14 amino acids. V lost 1 base to trimming and J lost 4 bases, with 11 bases between them. The V gene's germline CDR1 is SGHTA and CDR2 FQGNSA. Here the CDR3 reads CASSLGRFGYEQYF. The CDR3 DNA reads as TGTGCCAGCAGCTTAGGTCGGTTCGGATACGAGCAGTACTTC.

The rearrangement links TRBV24-1 to TRBJ2-3; 13 positions match TRBD2. Trimming at V came to 7 bases and at J to 1 base, leaving 7 bases not matched to a gene. The CDR3 has 17 residues. The germline V gene encodes CDR1 KGHDR and CDR2 SFDVKD. CDR3 sequence reads: CATSGTGTSGGTDTQYF. The CDR3 coding sequence is TGTGCCACCAGCGGAACCGGGACTAGCGGGGGCACAGATACGCAGTATTTT.